A single sample is the source of the 24 T cell receptor beta chains below, sequenced in a study of shared clonotypes between healthy human individuals. Naive CD8 cells were CD45RO-negative, positively selected for CCR7, excluding terminally differentiated effector memory CD45RA+ cells. This table comes from immunoSEQ multiplex PCR, and its TCRdb copy is limited to in-frame clones, with some not included. The table lists about 2.2 million clones, around 93% of them singletons. Sequencing was done on a sample of naive CD8+ T cells from PBMCs. These receptors came from a man younger than 30 in good health. Some clones in this sample may be carry-over from other donors' samples.

As for this clone: Other DNA sequences of this sample code for an identical CDR3. This chain connects TRBV27 to TRBJ1-5; TRBD1 aligns across 7 bases. The CDR3 contains 14 residues. Looked up from germline, CDR1 is MNHEY and CDR2 is SMNVEV (reference sequence). V trimming: 6 bases; J trimming: 1 base; junction bases outside the gene matches: 3. In DNA, the CDR3 is TGTGCCAGCAGACCACAGGGGAGCAATCAGCCCCAGCATTTT. Protein product: CASRPQGSNQPQHF.

Turning to this clone: This sample includes further DNA sequences coding for the same CDR3. V is TRBV9 and J is TRBJ2-3; no clear D gene. The V end was cut by 0 bases, the J end by 1 base, with 6 bases between. CDR3 length equals 14 residues. The germline gives CDR1 SGDLS, CDR2 YYNGEE. CDR3 bases: TGTGCCAGCAGCGTAGTGGCCGGCACAGATACGCAGTATTTT. Translation: CASSVVAGTDTQYF.

V and J are TRBV19 and TRBJ1-1; D is undetermined. The CDR3 runs to 10 residues. From germline, CDR1 is LNHDA and CDR2 SQIVND (reference sequence). The V end was cut by 6 bases, the J end by 3 bases, with 2 bases between. The DNA for the CDR3 is TGTGCCAGTAGCGACACTGAAGCTTTCTTT. This encodes CASSDTEAFF.

The count of this clone is one. The rearrangement links TRBV27 to TRBJ1-1, with TRBD1 identical over 7 bases. The germline V gene encodes CDR1 MNHEY and CDR2 SMNVEV (reference sequence). The CDR3 is made up of 17 amino acids. V shed 0 bases and J 0 bases; nucleotides not matched to a gene: 7. The CDR3 DNA reads TGTGCCAGCAGTTTATCGGCCGGGACAGCAGTGAACACTGAAGCTTTCTTT. As protein: CASSLSAGTAVNTEAFF.

Concerning this clone: This CDR3 is also generated by other DNA sequences in the sample. This chain joins TRBV27 and TRBJ2-7; D gene uncertain. The germline V gene has CDR1 MNHEY and CDR2 SMNVEV (reference sequence). V gave up 3 bases and J gave up 1 base, with 7 bases separating them. The CDR3 sequence is 13 residues long. The CDR3 reads CASSFAPSYEQYF. The CDR3 bases are TGTGCCAGCAGTTTTGCTCCATCCTACGAGCAGTACTTC.

This clone occurred once. The chain links TRBV27 to TRBJ2-3; D possibly uses TRBD1 or TRBD2 (5 bases each). The CDR3 is 18 amino acids. The V gene lost 1 base and the J gene lost 0 bases, with 17 bases spanning the gap. The germline CDR1 and CDR2 sequences are MNHEY and SMNVEV (reference sequence). The CDR3 loop reads CASSLLTGPGLSTDTQYF. The CDR3 region has the DNA TGTGCCAGCAGTTTATTAACAGGCCCGGGGCTTAGCACAGATACGCAGTATTTT.

The chain uses TRBV27 and TRBJ1-1, with 7 bases lining up with TRBD1. V shed 3 bases and J 4 bases; nucleotides not matched to a gene: 5. The CDR3 contains 14 residues. Germline V CDR1 and CDR2: MNHEY, SMNVEV (reference sequence). The CDR3: CASSFARGLTEAFF. Written as DNA, the CDR3 is TGTGCCAGCAGTTTTGCGAGGGGGCTCACTGAAGCTTTCTTT.

Worth noting for this clone: Other nucleotide sequences in the sample specify the same CDR3. The chain employs TRBV5-1 and TRBJ2-7, with D hard to call. This CDR3 contains 14 residues. Germline-derived CDR1 and CDR2 are SGHRS and YFSETQ. Between the trimmed V and J ends, which lost 0 bases and 0 bases, there was a span of 7 bases. In nucleotides, the CDR3 is TGCGCCAGCAGCTTGGTGGGCCGCTCCTACGAGCAGTACTTC. Translation gives CASSLVGRSYEQYF.

Only one count was recorded for this clone. The chain is built from TRBV19 and TRBJ1-4, with a possible D match to TRBD1 (5 bases). The CDR3 is 15 amino acids. Germline V gene lookup returns CDR1 LNHDA and CDR2 SQIVND (reference sequence). The ends were cut back, 3 bases at V and 5 bases at J, with 13 bases in the middle. The CDR3 nucleotides read TGTGCCAGTAGTATCTTAGACAGTCGGAATGAAAAACTGTTTTTT. It codes for CASSILDSRNEKLFF.

J is TRBJ1-2 and V is TRBV27; TRBD1 matches at 7 bases. With V trimmed by 6 bases and J by 0 bases, 16 bases remained unmatched. CDR3 length equals 18 residues. The germline gives CDR1 MNHEY, CDR2 SMNVEV (reference sequence). The CDR3 region has the DNA TGTGCCAGCAGGACATTCCGGGACAGTGAGAATGCTAACTATGGCTACACCTTC. This codes for CASRTFRDSENANYGYTF.

The V and J genes are TRBV2 and TRBJ2-7; 8 nucleotides align to TRBD1. The ends lost 2 bases at V and 1 base at J; junction bases unmatched: 7. This CDR3 region has 16 residues. Germline lookup yields CDR1 SNHLY and CDR2 FYNNEI. The CDR3 sequence: CASSERTGRLSYEQYF. CDR3 sequence (DNA): TGTGCCAGCAGTGAAAGGACAGGGCGCCTTTCCTACGAGCAGTACTTC.

The J gene is TRBJ2-7, the V gene TRBV5-1; possibly TRBD1 for D (6 bases). This CDR3 region has 15 residues. Germline assignment: CDR1 SGHRS and CDR2 YFSETQ. V was cut by 0 bases and J by 7 bases, with 17 bases left in between. The DNA for the CDR3 is TGCGCCAGCAGCTTGGCTGTGGTGGGGACATTGGAGCAGTACTTC. It encodes CASSLAVVGTLEQYF.

The CDR3 here is CAIPVAGLTYNEQFF. CDR3 nucleotide sequence: TGTGCCATCCCGGTAGCGGGGCTAACTTACAATGAGCAGTTCTTC. The chain joins TRBV2 to TRBJ2-1, with TRBD2 identical over 8 bases. After removal of 10 bases from V and 4 bases from J, the junction contained 12 bases not matched to a gene. CDR1 is SNHLY and CDR2 is FYNNEI in the germline V gene. There are 15 residues in the CDR3.

The chain carries TRBV28 and TRBJ2-3, with D possibly being TRBD2 (5 bases). Trimming removed 8 bases from V and 3 bases from J, with 9 bases in between. The CDR3 totals 12 residues. CDR1 and CDR2 (germline): MDHEN, SYDVKM. The CDR3: CASRRATDTQYF. The CDR3, as DNA: TGTGCCAGCCGGCGGGCGACAGATACGCAGTATTTT.

This clone was picked up one time. The chain employs TRBV25-1 and TRBJ2-3, with D perhaps matching TRBD2 (6 bases). This CDR3 spans 14 amino acids. Trimming pared 8 bases from V and 5 bases from J, leaving 17 bases between. Germline lookup yields CDR1 MGHDK and CDR2 SYGVNS. CDR3 sequence reads: CASSGLNLIDTQYF. The CDR3 nucleotides are TGTGCCAGCTCGGGACTGAATCTGATAGATACGCAGTATTTT.

The V gene is TRBV9, the J gene TRBJ2-1; tentatively, D is TRBD2 (5 bases). The CDR3 loop spans 14 amino acids. Trimming left V 4 bases short and J 5 bases short, with 13 bases between. Germline V CDR1 and CDR2: SGDLS, YYNGEE. CDR3 nucleotides: TGTGCCAGCAGCCCACGGACTCTTAACAATGAGCAGTTCTTC. It yields the protein CASSPRTLNNEQFF. Using reference TRBV9 and TRBJ2-1 for the parts outside the CDR3, the full variable domain is DSGVTQTPKHLITATGQRVTLRCSPRSGDLSVYWYQQSLDQGLQFLIQYYNGEERAKGNILERFSAQQFPDLHSELNLSSLELGDSALYFCASSPRTLNNEQFFGPGTRLTVL.

The V gene is TRBV21-1, the J gene TRBJ2-6; the DNA was not compared with TRBD1, the D call given in the table. TRBV21-1 is a known pseudogene. The length of the CDR3 is 15 residues. For the CDR3, the DNA is TGTGCCAGCAGCAAACAGGGTCAGCGGGCCAACGTCCTGACTTTC. It is translated as CASSKQGQRANVLTF.

V usage is TRBV27 and J usage is TRBJ2-1; tentatively, D is TRBD1 (8 bases). Germline assignment: CDR1 MNHEY and CDR2 SMNVEV (reference sequence). The V end lost 5 bases, the J end lost 8 bases, and 19 bases lay between the germline ends. The CDR3 has 15 residues. The CDR3 region is CASSPTWTGRDEQFF. CDR3 DNA sequence: TGTGCCAGCAGTCCCACCTGGACAGGGAGGGATGAGCAGTTCTTC.

The genes are TRBV30 and TRBJ1-1; perhaps TRBD1 as D (6 bases). Trimming cost V 4 bases and J 0 bases, with 15 bases left between them. Looked up from germline, CDR1 is GTSNPN and CDR2 is SVGIG (reference sequence). CDR3 size: 15 residues. This chain's CDR3 is CAWTSRRGVNTEAFF. CDR3 sequence (DNA): TGTGCCTGGACTTCCCGCAGGGGAGTGAACACTGAAGCTTTCTTT.

V is TRBV27 and J is TRBJ1-1; TRBD1 might be the D (5 bases). Germline CDR1 MNHEY, CDR2 SMNVEV (reference sequence). This CDR3 contains 16 residues. The ends were cut back, 5 bases at V and 4 bases at J, with 20 bases in the middle. As DNA, the CDR3 is TGTGCCAGCAGTATGACCCGGGGACCCACCGCCACTGAAGCTTTCTTT. This sequence encodes CASSMTRGPTATEAFF.

The chain combines TRBV27 with TRBJ1-2; D gene uncertain. The ends were cut back, 5 bases at V and 5 bases at J, with 15 bases in the middle. Germline V gene data show CDR1 as MNHEY and CDR2 as SMNVEV (reference sequence). The CDR3 runs 14 residues. Here the CDR3 DNA reads TGTGCCAGCAGTATCTCCGACGGAAAGTATGGCTACACCTTC. As protein: CASSISDGKYGYTF.

J is TRBJ1-1 and V is TRBV7-9; D is perhaps TRBD1 (5 bases). Germline CDR1 is SEHNR and CDR2 is FQNEAQ (reference sequence). The germline V and J ends were trimmed by 1 base and 0 bases, with 6 bases remaining between them. CDR3 length equals 14 residues. The CDR3 DNA is TGTGCCAGCAGCTTAGAGGGGATGAACACTGAAGCTTTCTTT. Its protein product is CASSLEGMNTEAFF.

The chain recombines TRBV7-9 with TRBJ2-1, with D uncertain. The CDR3 totals 13 residues. The germline V and J ends were trimmed by 5 bases and 8 bases, with 13 bases remaining between them. Germline CDR1 and CDR2: SEHNR and FQNEAQ (reference sequence). CDR3 coding DNA: TGTGCCAGCAGCCTCCCCCTAAGTTATGAGCAGTTCTTC. Translated, it gives CASSLPLSYEQFF. The variable domain in full, with the rest retrieved from reference TRBV7-9 and TRBJ2-1, is DTGVSQNPRHKITKRGQNVTFRCDPISEHNRLYWYRQTLGQGPEFLTYFQNEAQLEKSRLLSDRFSAERPKGSFSTLEIQRTEQGDSAMYLCASSLPLSYEQFFGPGTRLTVL.

Worth noting for this clone: Other DNA sequences in the sample encode the same CDR3. CDR3 protein: CASSVGRTTYEQYF. The DNA for the CDR3 is TGTGCCAGCAGCGTAGGACGTACAACCTACGAGCAGTACTTC. The chain joins TRBV9 to TRBJ2-7; unclear D gene. This CDR3 has 14 amino acids. Trimming left V 0 bases short and J 2 bases short, with 9 bases between. The germline gives CDR1 SGDLS, CDR2 YYNGEE.